These 27 T cell receptor beta chains were all obtained from the same sample, sequenced in a study of neurological immune-mediated disorders. TCRdb processed the 5' RACE reads anew with MiXCR; each CDR3 protein has one entry. The data contain some 60,000 distinct CDR3 sequences, around 5% of them seen just once; the ten biggest clones take up around 3.5%. The specimen was PBMCs. These receptor sequences come from a woman in her fifties or sixties with multiple sclerosis.

This clonotype was counted many times. The V gene is TRBV20-1, the J gene TRBJ1-2; TRBD1 matches at 8 bases. Germline values: CDR1 DFQATT, CDR2 SNEGSKA (reference sequence). The trim removed 6 bases at V and 3 bases at J, leaving 6 bases unmatched. The CDR3 is made up of 13 amino acids. This CDR3 reads CSAPGTGYYGYTF. Written as DNA, the CDR3 is TGCAGTGCACCCGGGACAGGATACTATGGCTACACCTTC.

Many counts were recorded for this clonotype. The chain joins TRBV20-1 to TRBJ2-7, with D unclear. This CDR3 is built from 13 residues. CDR1 and CDR2 (germline): DFQATT, SNEGSKA (reference sequence). V was shortened by 7 bases and J by 6 bases, with 19 bases between the two germline ends. The CDR3 bases are TGCAGTGTTACACGAGGTTCGAGTTCCGAGCAGTACTTC. Translated, it gives CSVTRGSSSEQYF.

This clonotype has a count of ten or more. The chain links TRBV12-3 or TRBV12-4 to TRBJ1-1; maybe TRBD1 (6 bases). CDR3 length equals 15 residues. The germline V and J ends were trimmed by 5 bases and 0 bases, with 13 bases remaining between them. The CDR3 reads CASSTGLIMNTEAFF. For the CDR3, the DNA is TGTGCCAGCAGTACAGGGTTGATTATGAACACTGAAGCTTTCTTT.

This clonotype was counted at least ten times. For the CDR3, the DNA is TGCAGTGCTAGGCGGGACCGATCCTATAATTCACCCCTCCACTTT. As protein: CSARRDRSYNSPLHF. The chain has TRBV20-1 and TRBJ1-6; TRBD1 is a possible D gene (5 bases). The CDR3 runs to 15 residues. V was trimmed by 3 bases and J by 1 base, leaving 10 bases between them. The germline gives CDR1 DFQATT, CDR2 SNEGSKA (reference sequence).

The J gene is TRBJ2-6, the V gene TRBV7-3; tentatively, D is TRBD1 or TRBD2 (6 bases each). Per germline, CDR1 SGHTA and CDR2 FQGTGA. The CDR3 runs to 15 residues. V was pared by 4 bases and J by 2 bases, with 9 bases between. CDR3 coding DNA: TGTGCCAGCAGCTCAAGGGGGGCTGGGGCCAACGTCCTGACTTTC. Its protein is CASSSRGAGANVLTF. The full variable domain, in which reference TRBV7-3 and TRBJ2-6 provide the parts outside the CDR3, is GAGVSQTPSNKVTEKGKYVELRCDPISGHTALYWYRQSLGQGPEFLIYFQGTGAADDSGLPNDRFFAVRPEGSVSTLKIQRTERGDSAVYLCASSSRGAGANVLTFGAGSRLTVL.

This clonotype came up many times. V is TRBV5-1 and J is TRBJ2-5; D not certain. V shed 0 bases and J shed 0 bases, with 0 bases lying between them. CDR1 is SGHRS, CDR2 YFSETQ, per germline. CDR3 length equals 12 residues. The CDR3, as DNA: TGCGCCAGCAGCTTGGACCAAGAGACCCAGTACTTC. Amino acid sequence: CASSLDQETQYF. Full variable domain (outside the CDR3, taken from reference TRBV5-1 and TRBJ2-5): KAGVTQTPRYLIKTRGQQVTLSCSPISGHRSVSWYQQTPGQGLQFLFEYFSETQRNKGNFPGRFSGRQFSNSRSEMNVSTLELGDSALYLCASSLDQETQYFGPGTRLLVL.

This clonotype occurred many times. J is TRBJ1-4 and V is TRBV7-2; D gene unclear. V was cut by 5 bases and J by 3 bases, with 13 bases left in between. The CDR3 consists of 15 residues. Germline CDR1 is SGHTA and CDR2 is FQGNSA. The CDR3 bases are TGTGCCAGCAGCCCCGACCGGAGGCCTAATGAAAAACTGTTTTTT. Protein sequence: CASSPDRRPNEKLFF.

This clonotype showed up just a few times. The rearrangement links TRBV3-1 to TRBJ2-7, with D maybe TRBD1 (5 bases). This CDR3 comprises 14 residues. Trimming removed 4 bases at V and 1 base at J, with 11 bases between. Germline V gives CDR1 LGHDT, CDR2 YNNKEL (reference sequence). CDR3 DNA: TGTGCCAGCAGCCTAAGTAAGGGGTCCTACGAGCAGTACTTC. It translates to CASSLSKGSYEQYF.

This clonotype occurred a few times. The genes are TRBV3-1 and TRBJ2-7, with TRBD2 identical over 8 bases. This CDR3 is 13 amino acids long. Germline trimming cut 8 bases from V and 4 bases from J; bases unmatched to any gene: 7. The germline CDR1 and CDR2 sequences are LGHDT and YNNKEL (reference sequence). CDR3 sequence (DNA): TGTGCCAGCTCCCGGGGGGGCGAGTACGAGCAGTACGTC. It is translated as CASSRGGEYEQYV.

The genes are TRBV5-1 and TRBJ2-3; TRBD2 is a possible D gene (5 bases). The CDR3 length is 16 residues. The ends were cut back, 0 bases at V and 1 base at J, with 12 bases in the middle. Germline V gene lookup returns CDR1 SGHRS and CDR2 YFSETQ. This CDR3 reads CASSLALGSGTDTQYF. The CDR3 nucleotides read TGCGCCAGCAGCTTGGCCCTTGGGAGCGGCACAGATACGCAGTATTTT.

This clonotype came up once. The chain recombines TRBV11-2 with TRBJ2-1, with 8 bases that match TRBD2. In germline, CDR1 is SGHAT, CDR2 FQNNGV. Trimming at V came to 1 base and at J to 4 bases, leaving 6 bases not matched to a gene. The CDR3 covers 16 residues. CDR3 protein: CASSLGVGGAYNEQFF. Written as DNA, the CDR3 is TGTGCCAGCAGCTTAGGCGTCGGGGGGGCGTACAATGAGCAGTTCTTC.

This clonotype occurred many times. The V call is TRBV20-1, the J call TRBJ2-5; D gene uncertain. This CDR3 comprises 11 residues. V was cut by 6 bases and J by 4 bases, with 9 bases left in between. The germline V gene has CDR1 DFQATT and CDR2 SNEGSKA (reference sequence). The CDR3 is CSAGRGETQYF. CDR3 bases: TGCAGTGCCGGGCGAGGAGAGACCCAGTACTTC.

This clonotype was picked up many times. The chain joins TRBV7-6 to TRBJ2-5, with D perhaps TRBD2 (6 bases). The V end lost 1 base, the J end lost 2 bases, and 14 bases lay between the germline ends. The CDR3 has 16 residues. Looked up from germline, CDR1 is SGHVS and CDR2 is FNYEAQ. CDR3 sequence: CASSLGDFTPQETQYF. CDR3 nucleotide sequence: TGTGCCAGCAGCTTAGGGGACTTTACCCCTCAAGAGACCCAGTACTTC.

The chain uses TRBV11-2 and TRBJ2-1; unclear D gene. Germline lookup yields CDR1 SGHAT and CDR2 FQNNGV. V was pared by 5 bases and J by 8 bases, with 19 bases between. The CDR3 length is 15 residues. CDR3 loop: CASSIHLTNSDEQFF. The CDR3 region has the DNA TGTGCCAGCAGCATCCACTTAACGAACTCGGATGAGCAGTTCTTC.

The chain carries TRBV5-6 and TRBJ1-2, with 7 nucleotides matching TRBD1. CDR3 length: 14 residues. The V segment lost 5 bases and the J segment 8 bases; nucleotides outside the gene matches: 12. Germline assignment: CDR1 SGHDT and CDR2 YYEEEE. CDR3 bases: TGTGCCAGCAGGACGGACAGGATATCACCCGGCTACACCTTC. It yields the protein CASRTDRISPGYTF.

This clonotype was recorded at least ten times. The chain uses TRBV7-3 and TRBJ2-6; D remains ambiguous. V lost 2 bases and J 0 bases, leaving 11 bases between the germline ends. The CDR3 is 17 residues long. Germline V gives CDR1 SGHTA, CDR2 FQGTGA. The CDR3 nucleotides are TGTGCCAGCAGCTTACCGGACGCTTCCTCTGGGGCCAACGTCCTGACTTTC. Translated, it gives CASSLPDASSGANVLTF.

This clonotype occurred many times. The chain joins TRBV4-2 to TRBJ2-2; TRBD1 aligns across 8 bases. The CDR3 consists of 16 residues. CDR1 and CDR2 from the germline V gene are LGHNA and YNFKEQ. Trimming removed 1 base from V and 4 bases from J; junction bases left unmatched: 5. The CDR3 coding sequence is TGTGCCAGCAGCCAAGCCGGACAGGGATTCACCGGGGAGCTGTTTTTT. It translates to CASSQAGQGFTGELFF.

This clonotype occurred many times. The CDR3 protein is CSVHTERYTQYF. CDR3 sequence (DNA): TGCAGCGTGCACACAGAAAGGTACACGCAGTATTTT. V usage is TRBV29-1 and J usage is TRBJ2-3; no clear D. The CDR3 is made up of 12 amino acids. Trimming left V 6 bases short and J 9 bases short, with 16 bases between. Germline CDR1 is SQVTM and CDR2 is ANQGSEA.

The genes are TRBV10-3 and TRBJ2-2; possible D gene TRBD1, 5 bases. The CDR3 runs to 16 residues. Germline CDR1 is ENHRY and CDR2 is SYGVKD. Trimming pared 5 bases from V and 0 bases from J, leaving 13 bases between. The CDR3: CAISKTVSTNTGELFF. The CDR3 DNA sequence: TGTGCCATCAGTAAGACAGTTTCAACGAACACCGGGGAGCTGTTTTTT.

There are many counts of this clonotype. The chain joins TRBV20-1 to TRBJ2-5, with 8 nucleotides matching TRBD1. The V segment lost 2 bases and the J segment 4 bases; nucleotides outside the gene matches: 9. Germline V gives CDR1 DFQATT, CDR2 SNEGSKA (reference sequence). This CDR3 is built from 15 residues. The CDR3 DNA is TGCAGTGCTAGAAGGCCTGGACAGGGCATAGAGACCCAGTACTTC. Protein sequence: CSARRPGQGIETQYF.

The chain is built from TRBV7-9 and TRBJ2-1; TRBD2 matches at 9 bases. Germline V lookup: CDR1 SEHNR, CDR2 FQNEAQ (reference sequence). Trimming took 6 bases from V and 7 from J; bases not matched to a gene: 10. The CDR3 spans 15 residues. The CDR3 nucleotides read TGTGCCAGCAGACCTATGCGGGGGGGTTATAATGAGCAGTTCTTC. This translates into CASRPMRGGYNEQFF. Combining the CDR3 with reference TRBV7-9 and TRBJ2-1 gives the whole variable domain DTGVSQNPRHKITKRGQNVTFRCDPISEHNRLYWYRQTLGQGPEFLTYFQNEAQLEKSRLLSDRFSAERPKGSFSTLEIQRTEQGDSAMYLCASRPMRGGYNEQFFGPGTRLTVL.

This clonotype was recorded at least ten times. The J gene is TRBJ2-3, the V gene TRBV5-1, with D maybe TRBD1 (6 bases). From germline, CDR1 is SGHRS and CDR2 YFSETQ. The germline V and J ends were trimmed by 4 bases and 2 bases, with 11 bases remaining between them. The CDR3 consists of 14 residues. CDR3 sequence: CASSATGFTDTQYF. CDR3 DNA sequence: TGCGCCAGCAGCGCGACAGGTTTCACAGATACGCAGTATTTT. Based on the CDR3 plus reference TRBV5-1 and TRBJ2-3, the full variable domain is KAGVTQTPRYLIKTRGQQVTLSCSPISGHRSVSWYQQTPGQGLQFLFEYFSETQRNKGNFPGRFSGRQFSNSRSEMNVSTLELGDSALYLCASSATGFTDTQYFGPGTRLTVL.

Ten or more counts support this clonotype. CDR3 bases: TGCAGCGTACGGGACAGGGGAAGGGAGACCCAGTACTTC. Protein product: CSVRDRGRETQYF. The V gene is TRBV29-1, the J gene TRBJ2-5; TRBD1 matches at 10 bases. V lost 6 bases and J lost 5; bases outside the gene matches: 6. This CDR3 is 13 amino acids long. Germline values: CDR1 SQVTM, CDR2 ANQGSEA.

This clonotype was observed at least ten times. V is TRBV7-2 and J is TRBJ1-4; D perhaps matches TRBD1 (5 bases). Germline V lookup: CDR1 SGHTA, CDR2 FQGNSA. This CDR3 region has 13 residues. The V end lost 1 base, the J end lost 5 bases, and 5 bases lay between the germline ends. This chain's CDR3 is CASSLGGNEKLFF. The CDR3 DNA sequence: TGTGCCAGCAGCTTAGGGGGGAATGAAAAACTGTTTTTT.

This clonotype was seen many times. J is TRBJ2-2 and V is TRBV15; possibly TRBD1 or TRBD2 for D (5 bases each). Germline V gene lookup returns CDR1 LNHNV and CDR2 YYDKDF (reference sequence). V was trimmed by 0 bases and J by 6 bases, leaving 14 bases between them. The CDR3 totals 16 residues. This CDR3 reads CATSRDQAGSPGELFF. DNA of the CDR3: TGTGCCACCAGCAGAGATCAGGCAGGGAGCCCCGGGGAGCTGTTTTTT.

This clonotype was seen repeatedly, ten times or more. The V gene is TRBV20-1, the J gene TRBJ2-7; no clear D gene. The CDR3 has 15 amino acids. Between the trimmed V and J ends, which lost 0 bases and 4 bases, there was a span of 16 bases. Germline V gene sequence: CDR1 DFQATT, CDR2 SNEGSKA (reference sequence). CDR3 residues: CSARDHGRPCYEQYV. CDR3 nucleotides: TGCAGTGCTAGAGATCATGGCAGGCCTTGTTACGAGCAGTACGTC.

This clonotype was detected ten times or more. V usage is TRBV6-4 and J usage is TRBJ2-3, with 9 bases identical to TRBD2. The germline V gene has CDR1 MRHNA and CDR2 SNTAGT. Losses at the gene ends were 3 bases for V and 1 base for J; bases not matched to a gene: 5. The CDR3 loop spans 16 amino acids. The CDR3 region is CASSEVASGGTDTQYF. The DNA for the CDR3 is TGTGCCAGCAGTGAAGTCGCTAGCGGGGGCACAGATACGCAGTATTTT.